This T cell receptor beta chain was captured in a study of Ad26.COV2.S vaccination and SARS-CoV-2 variants. Study as a whole: The donor belonged to the COV1001 Ad26.COV2.S trial arm. Study-wide points: Vaccine recipients posted higher spike-specific TCR breadth than their placebo counterparts. Comparability of non-spike TCR breadth was observed across vaccine and placebo recipients.

This clone was seen only a few times. Its antigen is as yet unknown. Treatment noted: around 19 received Ad26.COV2.S at low or high dose, single or two shots; about 5 received placebo; per-sample allocation not given. Sampling was performed 63 days after the first vaccine or placebo injection. The table came from immunoSEQ multiplex PCR; TCRdb's copy has only in-frame clones and leaves some out. The table lists about 480,000 clones, approximately 88% of them singletons. With 0 bases clipped from V and 10 bases from J, the junction kept 7 bases outside the gene matches. The CDR3 has 15 amino acids. Germline lookup yields CDR1 SGDLS and CDR2 YYNGEE.

Specimen: peripheral blood, collected in a trial of Ad26.COV2.S vaccine versus placebo. The rearrangement links TRBV9 to TRBJ1-6, with 7 nucleotides matching TRBD1. This sequence was found in a person aged 18-65 years who received the Ad26.COV2.S COVID-19 vaccine or a placebo. CDR3 residues: CASSVVAQGGSPLHF. The CDR3 region has the DNA TGTGCCAGCAGCGTAGTGGCCCAGGGGGGATCACCCCTCCACTTT.